This T cell receptor beta chain was identified during a study of shared clonotypes between healthy human individuals (dated by TCRdb to about 2020). For the study in its entirety: The cohort comprised a couple of women and a few men aged 18 to 49 years. For each donor, three plates each were used for CD4 naive and CD4 memory, two plates were used for CD8 naive, and one plate was used for CD8 memory. To increase sequencing depth and limit assay-specific biases, TCR repertoire library preparation and sequencing were carried out by different laboratories using diverse techniques. To estimate repertoire size and how much clonotypes are shared between individuals, the study performed deep sequencing of blood TCR repertoires from a few healthy adults. Leukapheresis yielded between about 0.8 and 8.9 billion PBMCs per donor.

Overall results and qualifications from the work: Clonotypes shared by all four sorted-subset donors showed higher generation probabilities than non-shared clonotypes. Because the study included a small number of donors, the genetic and exposure-history diversity represented was limited. Sampling was restricted to blood, and TCR repertoires in tissues likely differ from the TCR repertoires found in blood. Sharing across a few donors was observed for about 4.8% of naive CD4, over 3% of naive CD8, about 2.3% of memory CD4, and roughly 0.4% of memory CD8 clonotypes. Rarefaction of sorted-subset datasets indicated incomplete sequencing despite the large sequencing depth. Pairwise subsampling led to the expectation that sequencing depth would affect the degree of clonotype sharing among donors. Naive subsets generally had larger estimated clonotype richness than memory subsets.

Using the deep immunoSEQ assay, multiplex PCR amplified TCR CDR3 regions from genomic DNA. Extracted genomic DNA from each cell subset was spread evenly across all wells of several immunoSEQ 96-well plates, with each plate serving as a replicate. For sorted subsets, each replicate PCR was loaded with 200 ng genomic DNA, equivalent to 25,000 to 35,000 T cell genomes. Purified libraries were measured with a Qubit 3.0 fluorometer, size-checked on a Bioanalyzer 2100, and measured again with the KAPA Library Quantification kit. A separate single-read 150-cycle Illumina NextSeq 550 flow cell was used to sequence each immunoSEQ 96-well plate. As for the authors' bioinformatics: Because the immunoSEQ output held only junctional sequences and lacked quality scores, the filtering could not match the filtering applied to full-length reads. To assign V/J genes and CDR3, sequences were annotated using PyIR, a Python wrapper for IgBLAST v1.9, with IMGT germline references. Reads with weak V/J assignments (E-value above 1e-6), missing CDR3, stop codons, out-of-frame junctions, or ambiguous translated residues were removed. V3J clonotypes were defined by identical inferred V gene, J gene, and CDR3 amino acid sequence. To compute the percentage overlap between repertoires, the number of shared unique clonotypes was divided by the size of the smaller repertoire. Richness of each repertoire was evaluated using RTK rarefaction, the Chao1 estimator, and Recon v2.1 estimates of unobserved clonotypes. For all TCRbeta clonotypes obtained by the gDNA method from a handful of donors, generation probabilities were computed with OLGA. TCRdb obtained this table from immuneACCESS and retained in-frame rearrangements with V and J assigned. These tables miss some clones; where compared with another copy, unresolved V genes account for less than half of the shortfall, and the remainder is unexplained. That table gives V, J and clone size, and the DNA gave D and trimming. The sample profile shows 2.3 million or so clones; approximately 95% of them were found once. Under 0.45% of the sample lies in the top ten.

This clone was counted a few times. It lacks a known antigen. No base quality values were provided; no much bigger clone lies one nucleotide off. The germline V gene (reference sequence) gives CDR1 as GTSNPN and CDR2 as SVGIG. The CDR3 measures 13 amino acids from cysteine to phenylalanine. CDR3 DNA only is kept here, 39 bases in frame from base 1. V drops 1 base and J drops 2 bases, leaving 9 bases in between. The donors were healthy, HIV-negative adults with no recently reported acute infections or vaccinations. Every donor was a Caucasian adult residing in Nashville, Tennessee, USA. Magnetic negative selection was used to enrich CD4+ T cells, after which naive cells were positively selected on CD45RA and the negative fraction became the memory subset. After blood collection by leukapheresis, PBMCs were isolated using Ficoll-Histopaque density gradient centrifugation and then cryopreserved in the vapor phase of liquid nitrogen. Analytical flow cytometry was used to check the purity and quantity of each magnetically sorted T cell population. From each sorted fraction, genomic DNA was isolated and quantified by UV absorbance on a Nanodrop 2000c.

The rearranged segments are TRBV30 and TRBJ2-7, with no confident D gene call. Sequencing used naive CD4+ T cells from PBMCs. Read against the paper, the sample's cell subset or site label means: CD45RA+ positively selected. This TCR was recovered from a man younger than 30 in good health. Some clones in this sample may be carry-over from other donors' samples. The nucleotide sequence is given as TGTGCCTGGAGTGGAGGTAAAGCCTACGAGCAGTACTTC. This translates into CAWSGGKAYEQYF.